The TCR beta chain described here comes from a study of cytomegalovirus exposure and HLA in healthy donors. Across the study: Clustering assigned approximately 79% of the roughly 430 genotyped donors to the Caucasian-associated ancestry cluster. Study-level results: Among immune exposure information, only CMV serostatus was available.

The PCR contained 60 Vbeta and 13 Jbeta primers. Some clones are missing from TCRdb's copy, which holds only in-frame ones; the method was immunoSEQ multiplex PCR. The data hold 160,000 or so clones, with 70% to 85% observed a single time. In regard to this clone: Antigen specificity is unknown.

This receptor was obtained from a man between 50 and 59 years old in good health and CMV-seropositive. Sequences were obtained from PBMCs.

CDR3 in amino acids: CASSVLRLASGRGETQYF. Here the CDR3 DNA reads TGTGCCAGCAGCGTCCTTAGATTGGCTAGCGGGAGGGGGGAGACCCAGTACTTC. The chain has TRBV7-2 and TRBJ2-5, with TRBD2 identical over 12 bases. This CDR3 is 18 amino acids long. The V and J ends lost 5 bases and 5 bases, in that order; junction bases with no gene match: 15. Germline V CDR1 and CDR2: SGHTA, FQGNSA.